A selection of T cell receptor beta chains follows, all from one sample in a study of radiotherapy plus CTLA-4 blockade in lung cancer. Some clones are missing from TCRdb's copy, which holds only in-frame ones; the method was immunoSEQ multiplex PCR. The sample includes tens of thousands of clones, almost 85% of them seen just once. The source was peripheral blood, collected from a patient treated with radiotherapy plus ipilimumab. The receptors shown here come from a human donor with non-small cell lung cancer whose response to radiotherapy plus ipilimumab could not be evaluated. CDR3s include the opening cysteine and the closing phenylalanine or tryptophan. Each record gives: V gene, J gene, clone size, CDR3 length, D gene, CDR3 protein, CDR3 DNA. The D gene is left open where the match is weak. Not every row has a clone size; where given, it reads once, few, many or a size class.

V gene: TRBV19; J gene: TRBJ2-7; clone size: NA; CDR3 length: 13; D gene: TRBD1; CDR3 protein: CASSQTGVYEQYF; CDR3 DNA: TGTGCCAGTAGCCAGACAGGGGTGTACGAGCAGTACTTC
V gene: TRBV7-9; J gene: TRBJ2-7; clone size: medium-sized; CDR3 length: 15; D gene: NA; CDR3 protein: CASSLPPRLGNEQYF; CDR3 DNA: TGTGCCAGCAGCTTACCACCCAGGCTCGGGAACGAGCAGTACTTC
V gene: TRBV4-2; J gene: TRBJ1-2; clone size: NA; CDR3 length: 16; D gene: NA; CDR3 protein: CASSQDQGGTNYGYTF; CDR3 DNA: TGTGCCAGCAGCCAAGATCAGGGAGGTACCAACTATGGCTACACCTTC
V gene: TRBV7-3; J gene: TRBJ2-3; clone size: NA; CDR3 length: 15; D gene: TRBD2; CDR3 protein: CASSGGGTSGDTQYF; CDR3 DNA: TGTGCCAGCAGCGGGGGGGGGACTAGCGGAGATACGCAGTATTTT
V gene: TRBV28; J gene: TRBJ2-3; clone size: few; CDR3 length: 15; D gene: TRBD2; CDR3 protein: CASSRLASSTDTQYF; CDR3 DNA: TGTGCCAGCAGTCGACTAGCGAGTAGCACAGATACGCAGTATTTT
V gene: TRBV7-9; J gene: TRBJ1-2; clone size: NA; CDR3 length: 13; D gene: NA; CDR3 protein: CASSQGSGGGYTF; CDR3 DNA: TGTGCCAGCAGCCAGGGGTCGGGAGGCGGCTACACCTTC
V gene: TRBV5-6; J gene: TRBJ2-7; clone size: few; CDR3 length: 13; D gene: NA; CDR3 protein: CASSFGQNYEQYF; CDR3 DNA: TGTGCCAGCAGCTTCGGACAGAACTACGAGCAGTACTTC
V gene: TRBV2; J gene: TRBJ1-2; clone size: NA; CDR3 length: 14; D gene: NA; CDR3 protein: CASSEEQVGYGYTF; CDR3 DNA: TGTGCCAGCAGTGAAGAACAGGTGGGCTATGGCTACACCTTC
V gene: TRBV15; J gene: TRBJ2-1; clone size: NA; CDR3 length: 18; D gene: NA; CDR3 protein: CATSRAATGTRGINEQFF; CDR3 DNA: TGTGCCACCAGCAGGGCTGCGACCGGGACAAGGGGGATCAATGAGCAGTTCTTC
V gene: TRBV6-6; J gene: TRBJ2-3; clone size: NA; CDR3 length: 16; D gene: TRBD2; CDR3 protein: CASSSQGGLAGDAQYF; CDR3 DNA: TGTGCCAGCAGTTCCCAGGGGGGACTAGCGGGAGATGCGCAGTATTTT
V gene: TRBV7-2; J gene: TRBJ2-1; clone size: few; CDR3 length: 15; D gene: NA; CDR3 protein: CASSSQTGAYNEQFF; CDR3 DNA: TGTGCCAGCAGCTCTCAGACGGGAGCCTACAATGAGCAGTTCTTC
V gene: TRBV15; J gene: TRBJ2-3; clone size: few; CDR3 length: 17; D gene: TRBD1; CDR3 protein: CATSRLEGAAGTDTQYF; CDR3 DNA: TGTGCCACCAGCAGACTCGAGGGGGCGGCGGGCACAGATACGCAGTATTTT
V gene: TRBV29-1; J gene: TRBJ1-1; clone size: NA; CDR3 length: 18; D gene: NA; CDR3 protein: CSVEEVKGTDLMNTEAFF; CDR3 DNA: TGCAGCGTTGAAGAAGTGAAAGGGACTGACCTTATGAACACTGAAGCTTTCTTT
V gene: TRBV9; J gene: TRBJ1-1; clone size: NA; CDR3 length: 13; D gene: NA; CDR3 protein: CASSVQAGTEAFF; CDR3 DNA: TGTGCCAGCAGCGTACAGGCGGGCACTGAAGCTTTCTTT
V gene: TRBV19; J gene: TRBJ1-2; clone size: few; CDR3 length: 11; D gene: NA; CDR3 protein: CASSSDILYTF; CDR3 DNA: TGTGCCAGTAGTTCTGACATCCTCTACACCTTC
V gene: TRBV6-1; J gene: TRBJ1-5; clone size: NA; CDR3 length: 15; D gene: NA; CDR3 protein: CASRQTHGGNQPQHF; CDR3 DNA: TGTGCCAGCAGACAAACCCACGGGGGTAATCAGCCCCAGCATTTT
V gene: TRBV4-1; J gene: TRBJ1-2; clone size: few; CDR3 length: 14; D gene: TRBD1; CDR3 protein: CASSQGTGNYGYTF; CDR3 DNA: TGCGCCAGCAGCCAAGGGACAGGGAATTATGGCTACACCTTC
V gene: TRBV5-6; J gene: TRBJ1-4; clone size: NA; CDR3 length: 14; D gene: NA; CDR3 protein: CASSLVRGNEKLFF; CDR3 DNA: TGTGCCAGCAGCTTGGTTAGGGGTAATGAAAAACTGTTTTTT
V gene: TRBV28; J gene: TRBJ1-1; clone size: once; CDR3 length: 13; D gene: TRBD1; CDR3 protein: CASSLTGDTEAFF; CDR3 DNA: TGTGCCAGCAGCCTGACAGGGGACACTGAAGCTTTCTTT
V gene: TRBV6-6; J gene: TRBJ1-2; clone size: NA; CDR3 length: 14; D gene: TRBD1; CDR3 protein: CASIQITGGPGYTF; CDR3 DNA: TGTGCCAGCATCCAGATCACAGGGGGACCCGGCTACACCTTC
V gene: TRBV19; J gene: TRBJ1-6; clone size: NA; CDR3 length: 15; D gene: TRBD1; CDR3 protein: CASSSTGQNNSPLHF; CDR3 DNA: TGTGCCAGTAGTTCTACGGGACAGAATAATTCACCCCTCCACTTT
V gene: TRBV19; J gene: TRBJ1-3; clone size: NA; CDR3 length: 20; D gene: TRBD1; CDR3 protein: CASSTLGPGTGTAAGNTIYF; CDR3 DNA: TGTGCCAGTAGTACTCTCGGTCCCGGGACAGGGACCGCTGCTGGAAACACCATATATTTT
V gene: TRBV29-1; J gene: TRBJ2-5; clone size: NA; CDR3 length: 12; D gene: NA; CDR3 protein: CSVEQGGETQYF; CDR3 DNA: TGCAGCGTTGAACAGGGAGGTGAGACCCAGTACTTC
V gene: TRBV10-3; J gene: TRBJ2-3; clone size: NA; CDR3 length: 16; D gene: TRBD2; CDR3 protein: CAISGHPSGKLDTQYF; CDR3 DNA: TGTGCCATCAGTGGGCACCCTAGCGGGAAATTAGATACGCAGTATTTT
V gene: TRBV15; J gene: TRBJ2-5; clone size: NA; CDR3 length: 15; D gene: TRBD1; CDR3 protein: CATSRDRQGVETQYF; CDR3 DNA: TGTGCCACCAGCAGAGATCGACAGGGGGTAGAGACCCAGTACTTC
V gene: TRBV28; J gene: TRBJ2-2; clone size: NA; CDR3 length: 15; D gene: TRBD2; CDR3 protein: CASSLPGEGTGELFF; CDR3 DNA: TGTGCCAGCAGTCTCCCGGGGGAGGGCACCGGGGAGCTGTTTTTT
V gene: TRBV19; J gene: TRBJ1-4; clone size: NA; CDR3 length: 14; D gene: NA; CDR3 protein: CASSISGLNEKLFF; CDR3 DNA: TGTGCCAGTAGTATTTCGGGGTTGAATGAAAAACTGTTTTTT
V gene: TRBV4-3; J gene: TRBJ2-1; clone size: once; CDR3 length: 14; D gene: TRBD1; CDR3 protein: CASSLDRVGYEQFF; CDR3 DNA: TGCGCCAGCAGCTTGGACAGGGTAGGCTATGAGCAGTTCTTC
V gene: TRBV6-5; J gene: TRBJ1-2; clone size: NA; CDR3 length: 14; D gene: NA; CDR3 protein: CASRPPVRDNGYTF; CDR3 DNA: TGTGCCAGCAGACCCCCGGTGAGGGACAATGGCTACACCTTC
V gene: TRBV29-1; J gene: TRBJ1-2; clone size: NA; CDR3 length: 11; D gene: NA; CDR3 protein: CSVEETRGYTF; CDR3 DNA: TGCAGCGTTGAAGAGACGAGGGGCTACACCTTC
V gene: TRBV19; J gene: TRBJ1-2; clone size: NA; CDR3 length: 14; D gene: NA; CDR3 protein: CASSDRTSNYGYTF; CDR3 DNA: TGTGCCAGTAGTGATCGGACTTCTAACTATGGCTACACCTTC
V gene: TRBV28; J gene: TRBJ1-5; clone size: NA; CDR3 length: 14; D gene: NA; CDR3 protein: CASTAGARNQPQHF; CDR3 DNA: TGTGCCAGCACCGCAGGGGCCAGAAATCAGCCCCAGCATTTT
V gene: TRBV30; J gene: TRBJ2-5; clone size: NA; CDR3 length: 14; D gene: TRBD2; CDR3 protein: CAWSVLAGAGEQYF; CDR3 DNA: TGTGCCTGGAGTGTACTAGCGGGAGCGGGGGAGCAGTACTTC
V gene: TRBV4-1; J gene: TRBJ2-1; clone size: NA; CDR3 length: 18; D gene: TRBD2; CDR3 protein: CASSQGVPLAGGKVEQFF; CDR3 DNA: TGCGCCAGCAGCCAAGGGGTTCCCCTAGCGGGAGGAAAAGTTGAGCAGTTCTTC
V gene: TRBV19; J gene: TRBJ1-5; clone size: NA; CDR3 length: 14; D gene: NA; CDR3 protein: CASSMRTVYQPQHF; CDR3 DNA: TGTGCCAGTAGTATGAGGACAGTTTATCAGCCCCAGCATTTT
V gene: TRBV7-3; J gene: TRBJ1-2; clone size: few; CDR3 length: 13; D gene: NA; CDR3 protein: CASSLMARYGYTF; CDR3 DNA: TGTGCCAGCAGCTTAATGGCGCGGTATGGCTACACCTTC
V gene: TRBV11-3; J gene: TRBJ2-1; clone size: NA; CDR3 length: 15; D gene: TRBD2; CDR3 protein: CASSAGLAPYNEQFF; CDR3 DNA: TGTGCCAGCAGCGCTGGACTAGCACCTTACAATGAGCAGTTCTTC
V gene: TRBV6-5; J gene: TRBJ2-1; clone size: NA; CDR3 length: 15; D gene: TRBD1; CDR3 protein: CASRPTGTGRNEQFF; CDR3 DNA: TGTGCCAGCAGACCAACCGGGACAGGGAGAAATGAGCAGTTCTTC